A few counts support the clone carrying this T cell receptor beta chain. These data originate in a study of blood T cell repertoires in COVID-19. Study overall: The United States, Italy and Spain provided the acute and convalescent COVID-19 samples. Sample material is recorded as cDNA or gDNA derived from T cells, B-cell-depleted T cells, or PBMCs.

The authors' processing: Amplification with reference gene primers provided the estimates of nucleated cell counts. Using immunoSEQ multiplex PCR, the repertoire was profiled, and TCRdb retains in-frame clones only, with some absent. V, J and clone size were drawn from that table, and D and trimming were deduced from the DNA. The sample yields roughly 230,000 clones, 84% seen once. The CDR3 sequence is 14 residues long. V shed 3 bases, J shed 5 bases, and the junction held 2 bases outside the gene matches. The germline V gene has CDR1 SGHAT and CDR2 FQNNGV. Sequencing input: peripheral blood. The chain joins TRBV11-2 to TRBJ1-1, with TRBD1 matching 11 bases. The receptor was derived from a woman older than 75 with COVID-19, enrolled during active disease. The CDR3, as DNA: TGTGCCAGCAGCTTGTGGGACAGGGGGACTGAAGCTTTCTTT. This encodes CASSLWDRGTEAFF.